Described below is a single T cell receptor (beta chain) sequence and its context. These data come from a study of blood T cell repertoires in COVID-19. Study summary: The cDNA or gDNA used as material had been derived from T cells, B-cell-depleted T cells, or PBMCs.

Original processing notes: Estimates of nucleated cell counts were drawn from the amplification of reference gene primers. Measured with immunoSEQ multiplex PCR; TCRdb has only the in-frame clones, and not every one. V and J calls plus clone size are reproduced from that table; the DNA served to infer D and trimming. The sample contains fewer than 200,000 clones, approximately 91% of which appear only once. Germline CDR1 is SGHTA and CDR2 is FQGNSA. V lost 2 bases to trimming and J lost 10 bases, with 11 bases between them. The CDR3 is made up of 12 amino acids. This sequence was found in a young man with COVID-19, enrolled during active disease. The sequencing input was peripheral blood. The rearrangement joins TRBV7-2 to TRBJ1-1, with D unclear. The chain's CDR3 is CASSLPGMRAFF. In nucleotides, the CDR3 is TGTGCCAGCAGCTTACCGGGGATGCGAGCTTTCTTT.